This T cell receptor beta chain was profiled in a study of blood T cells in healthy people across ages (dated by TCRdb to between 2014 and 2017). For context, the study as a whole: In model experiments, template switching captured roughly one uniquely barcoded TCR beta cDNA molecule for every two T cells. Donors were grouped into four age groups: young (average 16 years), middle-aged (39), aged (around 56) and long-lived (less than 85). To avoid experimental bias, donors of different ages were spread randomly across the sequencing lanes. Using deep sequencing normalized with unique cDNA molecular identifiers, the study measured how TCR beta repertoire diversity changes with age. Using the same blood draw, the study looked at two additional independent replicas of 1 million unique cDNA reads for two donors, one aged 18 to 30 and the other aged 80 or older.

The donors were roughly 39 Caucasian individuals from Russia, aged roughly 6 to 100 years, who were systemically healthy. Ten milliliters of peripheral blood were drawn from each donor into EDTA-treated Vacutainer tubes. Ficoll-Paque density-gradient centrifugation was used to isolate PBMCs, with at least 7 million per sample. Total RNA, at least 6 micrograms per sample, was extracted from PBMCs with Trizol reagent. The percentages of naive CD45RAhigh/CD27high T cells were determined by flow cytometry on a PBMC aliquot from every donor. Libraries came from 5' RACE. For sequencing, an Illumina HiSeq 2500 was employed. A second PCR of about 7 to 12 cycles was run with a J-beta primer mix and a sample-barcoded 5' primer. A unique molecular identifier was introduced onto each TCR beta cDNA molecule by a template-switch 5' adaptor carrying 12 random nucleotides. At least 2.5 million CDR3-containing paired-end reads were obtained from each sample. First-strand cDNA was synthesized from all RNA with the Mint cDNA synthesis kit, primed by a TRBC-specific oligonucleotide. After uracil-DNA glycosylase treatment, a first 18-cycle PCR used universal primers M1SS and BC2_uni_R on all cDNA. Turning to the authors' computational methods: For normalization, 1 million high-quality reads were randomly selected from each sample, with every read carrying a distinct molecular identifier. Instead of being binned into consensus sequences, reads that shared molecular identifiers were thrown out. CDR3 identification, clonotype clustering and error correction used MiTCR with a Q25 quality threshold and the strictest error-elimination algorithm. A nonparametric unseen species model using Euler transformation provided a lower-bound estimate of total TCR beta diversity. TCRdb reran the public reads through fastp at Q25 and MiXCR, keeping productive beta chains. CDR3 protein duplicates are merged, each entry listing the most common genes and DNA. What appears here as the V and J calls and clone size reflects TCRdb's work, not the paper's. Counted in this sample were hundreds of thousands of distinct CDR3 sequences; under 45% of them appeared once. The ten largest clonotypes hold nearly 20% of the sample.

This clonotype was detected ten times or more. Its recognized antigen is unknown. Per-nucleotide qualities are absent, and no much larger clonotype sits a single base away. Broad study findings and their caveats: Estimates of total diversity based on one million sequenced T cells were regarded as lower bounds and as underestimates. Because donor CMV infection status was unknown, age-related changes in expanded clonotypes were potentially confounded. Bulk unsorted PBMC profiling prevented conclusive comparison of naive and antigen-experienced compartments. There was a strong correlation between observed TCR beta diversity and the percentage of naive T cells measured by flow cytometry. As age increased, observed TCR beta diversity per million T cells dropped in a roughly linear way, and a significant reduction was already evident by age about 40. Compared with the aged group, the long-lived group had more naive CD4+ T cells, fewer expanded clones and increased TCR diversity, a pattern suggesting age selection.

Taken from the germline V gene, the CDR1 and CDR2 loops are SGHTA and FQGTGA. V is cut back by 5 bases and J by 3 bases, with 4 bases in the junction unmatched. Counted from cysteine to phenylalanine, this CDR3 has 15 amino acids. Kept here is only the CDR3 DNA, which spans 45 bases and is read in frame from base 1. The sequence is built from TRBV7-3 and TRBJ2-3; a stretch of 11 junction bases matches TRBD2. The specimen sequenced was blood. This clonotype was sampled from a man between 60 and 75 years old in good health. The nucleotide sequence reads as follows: TGTGCCAGCAGCATTAGCGGGGGGGAGACAGATACGCAGTATTTT. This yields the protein CASSISGGETDTQYF.